Following are 3 T cell receptor beta chains from one sample sequenced in a study of T-cell reconstitution after alpha-beta-depleted transplantation in children. Overall study results and limits: Most T-cell counts and diversity one year after the transplant came from T cells that were newly produced.

Researchers prepared the TCRbeta library using unique molecular identifiers, the study reports. One entry per CDR3 protein, called by TCRdb with MiXCR from the PCR reads. The sample contains about 300,000 distinct CDR3 sequences, around 7.1% of which appear only once. Their antigen targets remain unknown. This specimen consisted of peripheral blood, obtained 360 days after TCRalphabeta/CD19-depleted stem cell transplant. The receptors here all came from a female patient aged 2 to 10 who had a stem cell transplant for Fanconi anemia, so the T cells may come from the graft donor.

This clonotype was counted ten times or more. This chain joins TRBV6-1 and TRBJ2-5; TRBD2 matches at 9 bases. Trimming at V came to 5 bases and at J to 1 base, leaving 5 bases not matched to a gene. Germline CDR1 is MNHNS and CDR2 is SASEGT. The CDR3 spans 15 residues. The CDR3 DNA sequence: TGTGCCAGCAGTACGACTAGCGGTCCCCAAGAGACCCAGTACTTC. Residues: CASSTTSGPQETQYF.

This clonotype was recorded many times. V usage is TRBV5-1 and J usage is TRBJ2-7; maybe TRBD1 (6 bases). CDR1 SGHRS and CDR2 YFSETQ come from the germline V gene. Trimming removed 1 base from V and 4 bases from J, with 12 bases in between. This CDR3 region has 14 residues. CDR3 amino acids: CASSLNGQLYEQYF. Written as DNA, the CDR3 is TGCGCCAGCAGCTTGAACGGACAGCTTTACGAGCAGTACTTC.

This clonotype occurred many times. The chain employs TRBV4-2 and TRBJ1-1; no clear D. V was pared by 4 bases and J by 4 bases, with 16 bases between. This CDR3 is built from 15 residues. CDR1 is LGHNA and CDR2 is YNFKEQ in the germline V gene. CDR3 in DNA: TGTGCCAGCAGCCTCCAAGGAGACTGGACCACTGAAGCTTTCTTT. Encoded protein: CASSLQGDWTTEAFF.